The rows below give T cell receptor beta chains drawn from one sample of a study of T cells in Graves' hyperthyroidism and ophthalmopathy. One entry per CDR3 protein, called by TCRdb with MiXCR from the multiplex PCR reads. The data hold approximately 690,000 distinct CDR3 sequences, with about 15% observed a single time. Sequencing input: blood. Receptors were obtained from a woman between 45 and 65 years old with Graves' ophthalmopathy. Each CDR3 is given with its conserved first and last residue. D genes are given only for firm matches. The size of a clone is reported for some rows only, either as once, few or many, or as a class for expanded clones.

d_call j_call clone_size v_call cdr3_nt cdr3_aa
TRBD1 TRBJ1-5 few TRBV20-1 TGCAGTGCTAGGGACAGGGAATATAATCAGCCCCAGCATTTT CSARDREYNQPQHF
- TRBJ2-3 many TRBV2 TGTGCCAGCAGTGCTTTGCGGGCCACAGATACGCAGTATTTT CASSALRATDTQYF
TRBD2 TRBJ2-7 many TRBV28 TGTGCCAGCACACATCCGGGACTAGCGGCTCTGGGGCAGTACTTC CASTHPGLAALGQYF
TRBD2 TRBJ2-7 few TRBV6-5 TGTGCCAGCAGTTACTCAAGCCTAGCGGGGACATACGAGCAGTACTTC CASSYSSLAGTYEQYF
TRBD2 TRBJ2-2 few TRBV24-1 TGTGCCACCAGTGATTGGGGACTAGCGGGTGGAACCGGGGAGCTGTTTTTT CATSDWGLAGGTGELFF
TRBD2 TRBJ2-7 many TRBV30 TGTGCCTGGAGTCCCCCCGGGGCTAGCGGGTCTTTCGAGCAGTACTTC CAWSPPGASGSFEQYF
- TRBJ2-1 few TRBV29-1 TGCAGCGTTGACAGTCGAAGCTCCTACAATGAGCAGTTCTTC CSVDSRSSYNEQFF
TRBD2 TRBJ2-7 many TRBV20-1 TGCAGTGCAAGACTAGCGGGAGCCGTATACGAGCAGTACTTC CSARLAGAVYEQYF
TRBD1 TRBJ1-4 many TRBV13 TGTGCCAGCAGCCAAACGGGACAGGATAGGGAAAAACTGTTTTTT CASSQTGQDREKLFF
TRBD2 TRBJ2-7 many TRBV28 TGTGCCAGCAGCTCCGGGCTAGCGGGAGGGCTTTCCTACGAGCAGTACTTC CASSSGLAGGLSYEQYF
TRBD2 TRBJ2-5 many TRBV7-2 TGTGCCAGCAGCTTAGAGTGGGGGAGGGACCAAGAGACCCAGTACTTC CASSLEWGRDQETQYF
- TRBJ2-7 many TRBV7-3 TGTGCCAGCAGCCTCCTACAGGAGTCCGAGCAGTACTTC CASSLLQESEQYF
TRBD1 TRBJ2-3 - TRBV20-1 TGCAGTGCTAGGACAGGGAGCACAGATACGCAGTATTTT CSARTGSTDTQYF
TRBD1 TRBJ2-7 few TRBV7-9 TGTGCCAGCAGCTTGGACAGGGCTGGCGAGCAGTACTTC CASSLDRAGEQYF
TRBD2 TRBJ2-5 many TRBV20-1 TGCAGTGCACAGAGACTAGCGGGCGCCCAAGAGACCCAGTACTTC CSAQRLAGAQETQYF
TRBD1 TRBJ2-5 many TRBV2 TGTGCCAGCACCCCGGACAGGGCCACCCAAGAGACCCAGTACTTC CASTPDRATQETQYF
TRBD1 TRBJ2-7 many TRBV27 TGTGCCAGCAGTTTATCGATGCCACAGGGGGCTTACGAGCAGTACTTC CASSLSMPQGAYEQYF
- TRBJ1-5 - TRBV12-3/TRBV12-4 TGTGCCAGCAGCCCTCGGACACTCAATCAGCCCCAGCATTTT CASSPRTLNQPQHF
- TRBJ1-4 - TRBV5-6 TGTGCCAGCAGCCCAGGGTTCGGTGGAAAACTGTTTTTT CASSPGFGGKLFF
TRBD1 TRBJ2-7 few TRBV7-2 TGTGCCAGCAGCACGAAACAGGGGGCAGTCTACGAGCAGTACTTC CASSTKQGAVYEQYF
- TRBJ2-7 many TRBV28 TGTGCCAGCAGGAGGTCCTACGAGCAGTACTTC CASRRSYEQYF
- TRBJ1-1 many TRBV7-9 TGTGCCAGCAGCTTAGACAGGGAGGCTGAAGCTTTCTTT CASSLDREAEAFF
TRBD1 TRBJ1-5 - TRBV19 TGTGCCAGTAAAACAAACCGGGACAGGGGAAACCAGCCCCAGCATTTT CASKTNRDRGNQPQHF
- TRBJ1-5 many TRBV6-1 TGTGCCAGCAGTGAATTTTGGGGAGACCAGCCCCAGCATTTT CASSEFWGDQPQHF
- TRBJ2-5 many TRBV7-9 TGTGCCAGCAGCTTAGGGGGTGGCTGGAAGACCCAGTACTTC CASSLGGGWKTQYF